This TCR beta chain originates from a study of shared clonotypes between healthy human individuals. In germline, CDR1 is SQVTM, CDR2 ANQGSEA. The CDR3 has 13 residues. Trimming left V 6 bases short and J 5 bases short, with 16 bases between. Nashville, Tennessee was home to all donors, each a Caucasian adult. Unsorted samples drew genomic DNA from 85 million to 90 million PBMCs. Unsorted PBMC DNA was run through sequencing on ten immunoSEQ deep assay plates. Data came from immunoSEQ multiplex PCR; TCRdb stores just in-frame clones and leaves some out. The sample carries a few hundred thousand clones, 79% recorded once.

This TCR was recovered from a middle-aged woman in good health. Some clones in this sample may be carry-over from other donors' samples. The V and J genes are TRBV29-1 and TRBJ1-1; D might be TRBD1 (6 bases). The sequenced sample consisted of PBMCs. Written as DNA, the CDR3 is TGCAGCGTGGTTACAGGGTCGGTTACTGAAGCTTTCTTT. It encodes CSVVTGSVTEAFF.